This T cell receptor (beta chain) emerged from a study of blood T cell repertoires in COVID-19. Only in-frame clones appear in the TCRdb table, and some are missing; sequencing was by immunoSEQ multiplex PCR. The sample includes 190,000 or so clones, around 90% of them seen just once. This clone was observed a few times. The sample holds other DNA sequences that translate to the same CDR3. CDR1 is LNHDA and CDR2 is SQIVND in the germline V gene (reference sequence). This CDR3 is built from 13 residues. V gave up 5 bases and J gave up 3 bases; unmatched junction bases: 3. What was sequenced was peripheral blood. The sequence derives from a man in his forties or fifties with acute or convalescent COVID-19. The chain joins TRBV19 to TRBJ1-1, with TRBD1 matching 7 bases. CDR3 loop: CASSRDRDTEAFF. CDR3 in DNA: TGTGCCAGTAGTCGAGACAGGGACACTGAAGCTTTCTTT.